These 12 T cell receptor beta chains share one sample of origin, sequenced in a study of T cells after yellow fever vaccination. TCRdb called the 5' RACE reads again in MiXCR, with one record for every CDR3 protein. Of 450,000 to 550,000 distinct CDR3 sequences in the sample, 21% were seen once. The sequenced sample was PBMCs, obtained approximately 22 days after the first yellow fever vaccination. All receptors derive from a man between 18 and 35 years old who received the YFV17D yellow fever vaccine.

V usage is TRBV5-4 and J usage is TRBJ1-5, with 11 bases aligning to TRBD1. Germline loops: CDR1 SGHNT, CDR2 YYREEE (reference sequence). The CDR3 sequence is 15 residues long. V was clipped by 4 bases and J by 8 bases; unmatched bases: 8. CDR3 residues: CASSTGQGAGEPQHF. The CDR3 nucleotides are TGTGCCAGCAGCACTGGACAGGGGGCGGGGGAGCCCCAGCATTTT.

V and J are TRBV20-1 and TRBJ2-1, with 9 bases lining up with TRBD2. Germline trimming cut 5 bases from V and 9 bases from J; bases unmatched to any gene: 14. Looked up from germline, CDR1 is DFQATT and CDR2 is SNEGSKA (reference sequence). The CDR3 is 15 amino acids. DNA of the CDR3: TGCAGTGCTTGCAGTCCGGGACTAGCCGTTGTTGAGCAGTTCTTC. This encodes CSACSPGLAVVEQFF.

In this sample, this clonotype turned up a few times. CDR3 sequence: CSESNQPQHF. DNA of the CDR3: TGCAGTGAGAGCAATCAGCCCCAGCATTTT. This chain joins TRBV20-1 and TRBJ1-5; D call uncertain. V was shortened by 7 bases and J by 1 base, with 2 bases between the two germline ends. Germline V CDR1 and CDR2: DFQATT, SNEGSKA (reference sequence). The CDR3 is made up of 10 amino acids.

In its sample, this clonotype was seen a few times. The chain couples TRBV29-1 to TRBJ2-2; no firm D call. CDR3 length equals 13 residues. Trimming left V 1 base short and J 4 bases short, with 7 bases between. Germline V gives CDR1 SQVTM, CDR2 ANQGSEA. In DNA form, the CDR3 reads TGCAGCGTTGAAGTTGTAACCACCGGGGAGCTGTTTTTT. This gives the protein CSVEVVTTGELFF.

This clonotype was detected a few times. The rearrangement links TRBV6-2 or TRBV6-3 to TRBJ2-4; 10 nucleotides line up with TRBD2. Germline V gene lookup returns CDR1 MNHEY and CDR2 SVGEGT. The CDR3 extends over 14 amino acids. Trimming at V came to 8 bases and at J to 9 bases, leaving 10 bases not matched to a gene. The chain's CDR3 is CASASGGASSIQYF. In DNA, the CDR3 is TGTGCCAGCGCGAGCGGGGGGGCCTCAAGCATTCAGTACTTC.

This rearrangement joins TRBV28 to TRBJ2-3, with D hard to call. The germline CDR1 and CDR2 sequences are MDHEN and SYDVKM. This CDR3 is 12 amino acids long. V was clipped by 5 bases and J by 4 bases, with 7 bases between them. The CDR3 coding sequence is TGTGCCAGCAGTCCCTGGGCAGATACGCAGTATTTT. Amino acid sequence: CASSPWADTQYF.

This clonotype has more than one count but fewer than ten. DNA for the CDR3: TGCGCCAGCAAGGGGGGCCCTGGGGCCAACGTCCTGACTTTC. Residues: CASKGGPGANVLTF. This chain links TRBV10-2 with TRBJ2-6, with D tentatively TRBD1 or TRBD2 (6 bases each). The V end lost 7 bases, the J end lost 2 bases, and 9 bases lay between the germline ends. Germline CDR1 is WSHSY and CDR2 is SAAADI. CDR3 size: 14 residues.

The V call is TRBV15, the J call TRBJ2-7, with D possibly being TRBD1 (5 bases). The V end was cut by 1 base, the J end by 7 bases, with 11 bases between. The CDR3 extends over 13 amino acids. CDR1 and CDR2 (germline): LNHNV, YYDKDF (reference sequence). The CDR3 region has the DNA TGTGCCACCAGCAGAGGCCAGGGTAAAGAGCAGTACTTC. Its translation: CATSRGQGKEQYF.

The CDR3 DNA reads as TGTGCCAGTAGTATACAAGGGGGTTCGATTGACTACACCTTC. Translated: CASSIQGGSIDYTF. The gene calls are TRBV19 and TRBJ1-2, with a possible D match to TRBD1 (6 bases). The CDR3 is 14 residues long. Germline-derived CDR1 and CDR2 are LNHDA and SQIVND (reference sequence). Trimming left V 2 bases short and J 10 bases short, with 17 bases between.

This clonotype was found a few times. The gene calls are TRBV11-2 and TRBJ1-2; D may be TRBD1 (5 bases). The ends were cut back, 4 bases at V and 0 bases at J, with 12 bases in the middle. There are 15 residues in the CDR3. CDR1 and CDR2 (germline): SGHAT, FQNNGV. The CDR3 region has the DNA TGTGCCAGCAGCTCCAGGGATACCACTAACTATGGCTACACCTTC. Translated, it gives CASSSRDTTNYGYTF.

V is TRBV5-1 and J is TRBJ2-2; the D gene is possibly TRBD2 (6 bases). The CDR3 loop spans 16 amino acids. Germline CDR1 is SGHRS and CDR2 is YFSETQ. V dropped 0 bases and J dropped 1 base, with 10 bases sitting between them. CDR3 loop: CASSLGGLLNTGELFF. The CDR3, as DNA: TGCGCCAGCAGCTTGGGGGGACTCCTGAACACCGGGGAGCTGTTTTTT.

This clonotype was seen only a few times. The rearrangement joins TRBV12-3 or TRBV12-4 to TRBJ1-4, with D tentatively TRBD1 (6 bases). CDR3 length: 16 amino acids. V gave up 6 bases and J gave up 2 bases, with 16 bases separating them. The CDR3 nucleotides are TGTGCCAGCAGCCCCGGGTGGGGGGCCACTAATGAAAAACTGTTTTTT. This gives the protein CASSPGWGATNEKLFF.